This TCR beta chain came from a study of T cells in Graves' hyperthyroidism and ophthalmopathy. Overall study results and limits: Blood samples included most of the expanded thyroid clonotypes exceeding 0.001. A model built on 13 V-J features separated ophthalmopathy from stable hyperthyroidism.

Amplified regions were TCR beta CDR3 sequences from RNA transcripts. HTBI primers drove first-round RT-PCR of the TCR CDR3. TCRdb processed the multiplex PCR reads anew with MiXCR; each CDR3 protein has one entry. The sample has 500,000 to 650,000 distinct CDR3 sequences; about 20% are singletons. As concerns this clonotype: Its specificity is not known.

V lost 1 base and J 1 base, leaving 9 bases between the germline ends. The CDR3 contains 16 residues. Germline assignment: CDR1 SGHRS and CDR2 YFSETQ. Each person with ophthalmopathy scored at least 3 on the Clinical Activity Score, reached NOSPECS grade 4 or higher, and had been ill under 3 months. Lactation, pregnancy, other autoimmune disease or uncontrolled infection excluded patients. The rearrangement links TRBV5-1 to TRBJ2-6, with D unresolved. Material for sequencing was blood. The TCR was taken from a man aged 35 to 55 with Graves' ophthalmopathy. CDR3 residues: CASSLIGLSGANVLTF. The CDR3 DNA follows: TGCGCCAGCAGCTTGATAGGGTTGTCTGGGGCCAACGTCCTGACTTTC.